This T cell receptor beta chain came from a study of control samples from healthy donors and cancer patients. Only one count was recorded for this clone. The V gene's germline CDR1 is LGHNA and CDR2 YSLEER. This CDR3 is built from 13 residues. Trimming shortened V by 4 bases and J by 7 bases, and 8 bases separated the two germline ends. Libraries were prepared by immunoSEQ multiplex PCR; TCRdb keeps only in-frame clonotypes and omits some of them. The table shows about 160,000 clones, with approximately 94% occurring only once. The V call is TRBV4-3, the J call TRBJ1-6; D remains unclear. Input material: PBMCs. The clonotype was recovered from a man between 60 and 75 years old with colorectal cancer. CDR3 coding DNA: TGCGCCAGCAGCCTTGGACCGAATTCACCCCTCCACTTT. It encodes CASSLGPNSPLHF.